These 10 T cell receptor beta chains were all obtained from the same sample, sequenced in a study of OX40 agonist ivuxolimab in advanced cancers. The table came from immunoSEQ multiplex PCR; TCRdb's copy has only in-frame clones and leaves some out. Here the sample spans roughly 93,000 clones, roughly 89% being singletons. The material sequenced was CD4+ or CD8+ T cells sorted from blood, taken in a trial of the OX40 agonist ivuxolimab. These receptors came from an adult with an advanced solid tumor such as melanoma, head and neck, liver or kidney cancer.

This clone was seen a few times. The gene calls are TRBV2 and TRBJ2-7, with D perhaps matching TRBD1 or TRBD2 (6 bases each). Germline assignment: CDR1 SNHLY and CDR2 FYNNEI. CDR3 length: 15 amino acids. The V gene lost 4 bases and the J gene lost 7 bases, with 20 bases spanning the gap. As DNA, the CDR3 is TGTGCCAGCAGTGGGGTTCTTAGGGGGGCTGGGGAGCAGTACTTC. Protein product: CASSGVLRGAGEQYF.

The V call is TRBV11-3, the J call TRBJ2-7; unclear D gene. The germline V gene has CDR1 SGHNT and CDR2 YENEEA. This CDR3 is built from 12 residues. Deletions cut 4 bases from V and 3 bases from J, with 7 bases between. The CDR3 reads CASSSQSYEQYF. CDR3 DNA: TGTGCCAGCAGCTCACAGAGCTACGAGCAGTACTTC.

The chain uses TRBV5-1 and TRBJ2-7; the match to TRBD2 covers 9 bases. V lost 4 bases and J lost 6; bases outside the gene matches: 2. This CDR3 has 12 residues. The germline V gene encodes CDR1 SGHRS and CDR2 YFSETQ. CDR3 DNA: TGCGCCAGCAGCCAACTAGCGGGCGAGCAGTACTTC. Translated: CASSQLAGEQYF.

V and J are TRBV19 and TRBJ2-1, with D unresolved. Trimming cost V 7 bases and J 4 bases, with 8 bases left between them. The CDR3 extends over 12 amino acids. Germline CDR1 and CDR2: LNHDA and SQIVND (reference sequence). This CDR3 reads CASTSTYNEQFF. The CDR3 DNA reads TGTGCCAGTACCTCGACTTACAATGAGCAGTTCTTC.

The gene calls are TRBV10-3 and TRBJ2-5; 10 nucleotides line up with TRBD1. The J call could be wrong; TRBJ2-7 is a better fit for the DNA end. Germline loops: CDR1 ENHRY, CDR2 SYGVKD. The CDR3 contains 13 residues. DNA for the CDR3: TGTGCCATCAGTCGGGACAGGGGCAACGAGCAGTACTTC. Its translation is CAISRDRGNEQYF.

This chain links TRBV7-9 with TRBJ1-1, with a weak D call TRBD1 (5 bases). The CDR3 length is 12 residues. The germline CDR1 and CDR2 sequences are SEHNR and FQNEAQ (reference sequence). Trimming removed 6 bases at V and 6 bases at J, with 11 bases between. CDR3 nucleotide sequence: TGTGCCAGCAGAAAGGGGTTGGCTGAAGCTTTCTTT. It translates to CASRKGLAEAFF.

This clone was counted between two and nine times. The chain is built from TRBV9 and TRBJ2-2; perhaps TRBD1 as D (6 bases). CDR1 and CDR2 from the germline V gene are SGDLS and YYNGEE. This CDR3 is built from 15 residues. V lost 3 bases and J lost 1, with 10 bases in between. CDR3: CASSAGTLNTGELFF. CDR3 nucleotides: TGTGCCAGCAGCGCTGGGACATTGAACACCGGGGAGCTGTTTTTT.

This chain joins TRBV10-3 and TRBJ2-7; tentative D call: TRBD2 (5 bases). The ends were cut back, 0 bases at V and 12 bases at J, with 15 bases in the middle. The germline V gene encodes CDR1 ENHRY and CDR2 SYGVKD. The CDR3 runs to 13 residues. CDR3 sequence: CAISESPGSSGYF. CDR3 coding DNA: TGTGCCATCAGTGAGTCGCCTGGGAGTAGTGGGTACTTC.

This chain joins TRBV27 and TRBJ1-1; D is unclear. V lost 0 bases, J lost 0 bases, and 5 bases lay in between. CDR3 length: 14 residues. Germline assignment: CDR1 MNHEY and CDR2 SMNVEV (reference sequence). CDR3 sequence (DNA): TGTGCCAGCAGTTTATCGAATCTGAACACTGAAGCTTTCTTT. Encoded protein: CASSLSNLNTEAFF.

In the case of this clone: This sample includes further DNA sequences coding for the same CDR3. V gene TRBV28 combines with J gene TRBJ1-1; no reliable D call. Trimming took 9 bases from V and 0 from J, leaving 17 bases between them. The CDR3 runs to 15 residues. Germline V gene data show CDR1 as MDHEN and CDR2 as SYDVKM. The CDR3: CASDRGGPMNTEAFF. DNA of the CDR3: TGTGCCAGTGATCGGGGAGGACCCATGAACACTGAAGCTTTCTTT.